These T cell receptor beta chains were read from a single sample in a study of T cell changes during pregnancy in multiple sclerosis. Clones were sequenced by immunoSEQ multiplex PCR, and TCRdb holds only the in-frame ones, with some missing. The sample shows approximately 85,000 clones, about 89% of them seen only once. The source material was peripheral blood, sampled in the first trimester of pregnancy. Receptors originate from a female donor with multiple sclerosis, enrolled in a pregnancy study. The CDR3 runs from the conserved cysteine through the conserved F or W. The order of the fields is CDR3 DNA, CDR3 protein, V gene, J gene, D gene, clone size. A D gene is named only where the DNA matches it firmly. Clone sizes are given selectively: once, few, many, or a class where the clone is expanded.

DNA: TGTGCCAGCAGTTTGGCGGGGGCAGATACGCAGTATTTT
CDR3: CASSLAGADTQYF
V: TRBV14
J: TRBJ2-3
D: TRBD2
size: once

DNA: TGTGCCAGCAGCGACAAAGGGAGTCGAGGTTCACCCCTCCACTTT
CDR3: CASSDKGSRGSPLHF
V: TRBV4-2
J: TRBJ1-6
D: NA
size: NA

DNA: TGTGCCAGCAGTGGGTTTGACAGGAACAATCAGCCCCAGCATTTT
CDR3: CASSGFDRNNQPQHF
V: TRBV6-4
J: TRBJ1-5
D: NA
size: NA

DNA: TGTGCCAGCAACAAAAACTATGGCTACACCTTC
CDR3: CASNKNYGYTF
V: TRBV28
J: TRBJ1-2
D: NA
size: NA

DNA: TGTGCCAGCAGTTTGGTCGGGACTTACTCCTACGAGCAGTACTTC
CDR3: CASSLVGTYSYEQYF
V: TRBV28
J: TRBJ2-7
D: NA
size: NA

DNA: TGTGCCAGCAGCGAGGGACAGGGGGCGCGTTCACCCCTCCACTTT
CDR3: CASSEGQGARSPLHF
V: TRBV9
J: TRBJ1-6
D: TRBD1
size: once

DNA: TGTGCCAGCAGCAAGGGAGTTTCCGGATCCACTGAAGCTTTCTTT
CDR3: CASSKGVSGSTEAFF
V: TRBV6-1
J: TRBJ1-1
D: NA
size: NA

DNA: TGTGCCATCAGGCCGGGACTGGGAGTCTACGAGCAGTACTTC
CDR3: CAIRPGLGVYEQYF
V: TRBV10-3
J: TRBJ2-7
D: NA
size: NA

DNA: TGTGCCAGTAGTATAACTGGGACAAACACTGAAGCTTTCTTT
CDR3: CASSITGTNTEAFF
V: TRBV19
J: TRBJ1-1
D: NA
size: NA

DNA: TGTGCCAGCAGCCCGCGGGGGAGCGAGCAGTACTTC
CDR3: CASSPRGSEQYF
V: TRBV27
J: TRBJ2-7
D: TRBD2
size: NA

DNA: TGTGCCAGCAGTTTCGGTCGACGGGTGGAAGCCGAGCAGTACTTC
CDR3: CASSFGRRVEAEQYF
V: TRBV28
J: TRBJ2-7
D: NA
size: NA

DNA: TGTGCCACCAGCAGACGAGGGAGACATGAAGCTTTCTTT
CDR3: CATSRRGRHEAFF
V: TRBV15
J: TRBJ1-1
D: NA
size: NA

DNA: TGTGCCAGCAGTGAATTGGGCAGGGGGCAATCTTATAGCAATCAGCCCCAGCATTTT
CDR3: CASSELGRGQSYSNQPQHF
V: TRBV6-1
J: TRBJ1-5
D: TRBD1
size: NA

DNA: TGTGCCAGCAGCTTGCCAGGACAGGGAAACACTGAAGCTTTCTTT
CDR3: CASSLPGQGNTEAFF
V: TRBV5-6
J: TRBJ1-1
D: TRBD1
size: NA

DNA: TGCAGCGTTGTTGTAACGACTAGTGGGGAGACCCAGTACTTC
CDR3: CSVVVTTSGETQYF
V: TRBV29-1
J: TRBJ2-5
D: NA
size: NA

DNA: TGTGCCAGCAGCCCACACAGGGTCGGTGGCTACACCTTC
CDR3: CASSPHRVGGYTF
V: TRBV7-9
J: TRBJ1-2
D: NA
size: NA

DNA: TGTGCCAGCAGCCGAGGACTAGCGGGAGAAGGGCGAGAGACCCAGTACTTC
CDR3: CASSRGLAGEGRETQYF
V: TRBV2
J: TRBJ2-5
D: TRBD2
size: NA

DNA: TGCGCCAGCAGCCAACCGACTCCGGGTACAGGGTACTATGGCTACACCTTC
CDR3: CASSQPTPGTGYYGYTF
V: TRBV4-1
J: TRBJ1-2
D: NA
size: NA

DNA: TGCGCCAGCGGAACAGGATCCATGAACACTGAAGCTTTCTTT
CDR3: CASGTGSMNTEAFF
V: TRBV4-3
J: TRBJ1-1
D: NA
size: NA

DNA: TGTGCCAGCAGCGCCCATCAGACAGCGTATAGCACAGATACGCAGTATTTT
CDR3: CASSAHQTAYSTDTQYF
V: TRBV9
J: TRBJ2-3
D: NA
size: NA

DNA: TGTGCCAGCAGTTACCCGAGACAGGGCGTGGTAGAAGCTTTCTTT
CDR3: CASSYPRQGVVEAFF
V: TRBV6-6
J: TRBJ1-1
D: TRBD1
size: NA

DNA: TGTGCCAGCAGCTACCGACAGGGAGCTCCCGTGTACAATGAGCAGTTCTTC
CDR3: CASSYRQGAPVYNEQFF
V: TRBV7-2
J: TRBJ2-1
D: TRBD1
size: NA

DNA: TGTGCCAGCAGCTTAGTCGGGCTAGCGGGATACGAGCAGTACTTC
CDR3: CASSLVGLAGYEQYF
V: TRBV7-9
J: TRBJ2-7
D: TRBD2
size: NA

DNA: TGTGCCAGCAGCTTCGGCGAGGTCTATGGCTACACCTTC
CDR3: CASSFGEVYGYTF
V: TRBV7-2
J: TRBJ1-2
D: NA
size: NA

DNA: TGCGCCAGCAGCCAGGGATATCGGACAGAAGAGACCCAGTACTTC
CDR3: CASSQGYRTEETQYF
V: TRBV4-1
J: TRBJ2-5
D: NA
size: NA

DNA: TGTGCCAGCAGTTCGCAGGGCGATTACACAGATACGCAGTATTTT
CDR3: CASSSQGDYTDTQYF
V: TRBV28
J: TRBJ2-3
D: NA
size: NA

DNA: TGTGCCAGCAGATCATCACTGATCGGGGAGCAGTACTTC
CDR3: CASRSSLIGEQYF
V: TRBV7-2
J: TRBJ2-7
D: NA
size: NA

DNA: TGTGCCAGCGCCACGGGACTAGCGGGTTACGAGCAGTACTTC
CDR3: CASATGLAGYEQYF
V: TRBV6-6
J: TRBJ2-7
D: TRBD2
size: NA

DNA: TGTGCCAGCAGTTTGAGTAGCAATCAGCCCCAGCATTTT
CDR3: CASSLSSNQPQHF
V: TRBV27
J: TRBJ1-5
D: NA
size: NA

DNA: TGCGCCAGCAGCTTGACGAATACAGGGGGCAACACTGAAGCTTTCTTT
CDR3: CASSLTNTGGNTEAFF
V: TRBV5-1
J: TRBJ1-1
D: TRBD1
size: NA

DNA: TGCGCCAGCAGCTACCGACAGGGGGGAGAGACCCAGTACTTC
CDR3: CASSYRQGGETQYF
V: TRBV4-1
J: TRBJ2-5
D: TRBD1
size: once

DNA: TGTGCCAGCAGTGTAGCGGGGGGGGCCTACGAGCAGTACTTC
CDR3: CASSVAGGAYEQYF
V: TRBV2
J: TRBJ2-7
D: TRBD2
size: NA

DNA: TGTGCCGTACAGGAAGGACAGGGGGGCGCAGATACGCAGTATTTT
CDR3: CAVQEGQGGADTQYF
V: TRBV6-1
J: TRBJ2-3
D: TRBD1
size: NA

DNA: TGTGCCAGCAGCTTACACGTAGGGGAGGGGACTGAAGCTTTCTTT
CDR3: CASSLHVGEGTEAFF
V: TRBV11-3
J: TRBJ1-1
D: NA
size: NA

DNA: TGCGCCAGCAGCCCGGGGACAGCAAACTATGGCTACACCTTC
CDR3: CASSPGTANYGYTF
V: TRBV5-1
J: TRBJ1-2
D: TRBD1
size: once

DNA: TGTGCCAGCAGTGAAGTATCAGCGGGGTCTCCGTTCTTC
CDR3: CASSEVSAGSPFF
V: TRBV6-1
J: TRBJ2-1
D: TRBD2
size: NA

DNA: TGTGCCGGGAGGGGGGGGAAAGGCTACGAGCAGTACTTC
CDR3: CAGRGGKGYEQYF
V: TRBV30
J: TRBJ2-7
D: NA
size: NA

DNA: TGTGCCAGCAGCTCCGGGACTAGCGGCCATGAGCAGTTCTTC
CDR3: CASSSGTSGHEQFF
V: TRBV7-9
J: TRBJ2-1
D: TRBD2
size: NA

DNA: TGTGCCAGCTCACCACTATCAGACAATGAGCAGTTCTTC
CDR3: CASSPLSDNEQFF
V: TRBV18
J: TRBJ2-1
D: NA
size: NA

DNA: TGTGCCAGCAGCTTAACCGGGACAGGGTGGGAGACCCAGTACTTC
CDR3: CASSLTGTGWETQYF
V: TRBV11-3
J: TRBJ2-5
D: TRBD1
size: NA

DNA: TGTGCCAGCAGTCCCGACTTATATACGCAGTATTTT
CDR3: CASSPDLYTQYF
V: TRBV9
J: TRBJ2-3
D: NA
size: NA

DNA: TGTGCCAGCAGCGTAGACCTAGCGACGAACACCGGGGAGCTGTTTTTT
CDR3: CASSVDLATNTGELFF
V: TRBV9
J: TRBJ2-2
D: NA
size: NA

DNA: TGTGCCTGGCGCTTAGAAGAGACCCAGTACTTC
CDR3: CAWRLEETQYF
V: TRBV30
J: TRBJ2-5
D: NA
size: NA